The 20 T cell receptor beta chains presented below share a single source sample, sequenced in a study of OX40 agonist ivuxolimab in advanced cancers. Only in-frame clones appear in the TCRdb table, and some are missing; sequencing was by immunoSEQ multiplex PCR. The sample lists some 86,000 clones, 80% to 95% occurring once. The input for sequencing was CD4+ or CD8+ T cells sorted from blood, taken in a trial of the OX40 agonist ivuxolimab. These TCRs come from an adult with an advanced solid tumor such as melanoma, head and neck, liver or kidney cancer.

V usage is TRBV5-3 and J usage is TRBJ2-4; possibly TRBD2 for D (6 bases). TRBV5-3 is an ORF for which the function is uncertain. The length of the CDR3 is 16 residues. Trimming cost V 0 bases and J 0 bases, with 10 bases left between them. CDR3: CARSLGRDLAKNIQYF. As DNA, the CDR3 is TGTGCCAGAAGCTTGGGGAGGGATTTAGCCAAAAACATTCAGTACTTC.

CDR3 loop: CAWSFPGHPNYGYTF. DNA for the CDR3: TGTGCCTGGAGTTTTCCGGGACACCCGAACTATGGCTACACCTTC. This rearrangement joins TRBV30 to TRBJ1-2; the D gene is possibly TRBD1 (6 bases). The CDR3 totals 15 residues. V shed 2 bases and J shed 2 bases, with 15 bases lying between them. Germline values: CDR1 GTSNPN, CDR2 SVGIG (reference sequence).

The chain joins TRBV5-1 to TRBJ2-7; TRBD1 matches 7 bases. CDR1 and CDR2 (germline): SGHRS, YFSETQ. The CDR3 has 13 amino acids. V shed 2 bases, J shed 5 bases, and the junction held 4 bases outside the gene matches. In DNA, the CDR3 is TGCGCCAGCAGCTTCCCGACAGGGAACGAGCAGTACTTC. Translation: CASSFPTGNEQYF.

The rearrangement links TRBV7-8 to TRBJ1-6; TRBD1 matches 8 bases. CDR3 length: 14 residues. Trimming took 5 bases from V and 5 from J; bases not matched to a gene: 2. Germline-derived CDR1 and CDR2 are SGHVS and FQNEAQ. The DNA of the CDR3 is TGTGCCAGCAGCAGGGGACAGGATAATTCACCCCTCCACTTT. Encoded protein: CASSRGQDNSPLHF.

The V and J genes are TRBV6-5 and TRBJ1-2, with D possibly matching TRBD1 (6 bases). Per the germline V gene, CDR1 is MNHEY and CDR2 is SVGAGI. The ends were cut back, 2 bases at V and 0 bases at J, with 13 bases in the middle. The CDR3 covers 16 residues. CDR3 in amino acids: CASSYLGQKTNYGYTF. CDR3 DNA sequence: TGTGCCAGCAGTTACCTAGGACAGAAAACTAACTATGGCTACACCTTC.

The chain uses TRBV19 and TRBJ1-4, with a tentative D call TRBD1 (6 bases). V shed 6 bases and J shed 6 bases, with 11 bases lying between them. The CDR3 runs 13 residues. Germline values: CDR1 LNHDA, CDR2 SQIVND (reference sequence). CDR3 in amino acids: CASRRDIHEKLFF. The CDR3 DNA is TGTGCCAGTAGGCGGGACATTCATGAAAAACTGTTTTTT.

The chain is built from TRBV15 and TRBJ2-5; 12 bases map to TRBD2. The germline V gene encodes CDR1 LNHNV and CDR2 YYDKDF (reference sequence). Trimming took 4 bases from V and 2 from J; bases not matched to a gene: 5. The CDR3 runs 16 residues. CDR3 coding DNA: TGTGCCACCAGCACTTGGACTAGCGGGAAGCAAGAGACCCAGTACTTC. Translation gives CATSTWTSGKQETQYF.

The chain carries TRBV6-1 and TRBJ2-7; D remains ambiguous. CDR1 and CDR2 from the germline V gene are MNHNS and SASEGT. V was clipped by 6 bases and J by 2 bases, with 17 bases between them. The CDR3 sequence is 15 residues long. CDR3 DNA: TGTGCCAGCAGCGCGGACGGTCGGGTCCCCTACGAGCAGTACTTC. It is translated as CASSADGRVPYEQYF.

The chain combines TRBV6-5 with TRBJ1-2; D perhaps matches TRBD1 (6 bases). The CDR3 totals 15 residues. Per the germline V gene, CDR1 is MNHEY and CDR2 is SVGAGI. Deletions cut 6 bases from V and 4 bases from J, with 18 bases between. CDR3 in amino acids: CASSPEARGAYGYTF. The CDR3, as DNA: TGTGCCAGCAGCCCGGAAGCCCGGGGGGCCTATGGCTACACCTTC.

V usage is TRBV28 and J usage is TRBJ1-5, with D unresolved. The ends were cut back, 7 bases at V and 5 bases at J, with 15 bases in the middle. Germline V gene lookup returns CDR1 MDHEN and CDR2 SYDVKM. The CDR3 sequence is 14 residues long. As DNA, the CDR3 is TGTGCCAGCACCCGACGGGGAGACTATCAGCCCCAGCATTTT. This sequence encodes CASTRRGDYQPQHF. Together with reference TRBV28 and TRBJ1-5, the CDR3 gives the full variable domain: DVKVTQSSRYLVKRTGEKVFLECVQDMDHENMFWYRQDPGLGLRLIYFSYDVKMKEKGDIPEGYSVSREKKERFSLILESASTNQTSMYLCASTRRGDYQPQHFGDGTRLSIL.

The rearrangement uses TRBV5-8 and TRBJ2-2; a weak D match, TRBD2 (5 bases). This CDR3 contains 16 residues. CDR1 is SGHTS and CDR2 is YDEGEE in the germline V gene. Between the trimmed V and J ends, which lost 4 bases and 2 bases, there was a span of 15 bases. The CDR3 reads CASSPHFGGNTGELFF. The CDR3 coding sequence is TGTGCCAGCAGCCCCCATTTCGGAGGAAACACCGGGGAGCTGTTTTTT.

V is TRBV30 and J is TRBJ1-1, with a weak D call TRBD1 (6 bases). The V end lost 4 bases, the J end lost 4 bases, and 13 bases lay between the germline ends. CDR1 is GTSNPN, CDR2 SVGIG, per germline (reference sequence). This CDR3 is built from 13 residues. For the CDR3, the DNA is TGTGCCTGGAAGTTCATACAGGGCACTGAAGCTTTCTTT. Translated, it gives CAWKFIQGTEAFF.

This clone was observed a single time. The chain has TRBV9 and TRBJ2-5; D gene uncertain. V lost 3 bases and J lost 4, with 13 bases in between. Germline V gives CDR1 SGDLS, CDR2 YYNGEE. CDR3 length: 14 amino acids. CDR3 region: CASSESRHPETQYF. The CDR3 DNA reads TGTGCCAGCAGCGAAAGTCGACACCCAGAGACCCAGTACTTC.

The chain uses TRBV5-1 and TRBJ1-2; D might be TRBD1 (5 bases). The V gene's germline CDR1 is SGHRS and CDR2 YFSETQ. The CDR3 spans 17 residues. V was pared by 4 bases and J by 8 bases, with 27 bases between. The CDR3 sequence: CASSLGGTDAEGIGYTF. DNA for the CDR3: TGCGCCAGCAGCCTTGGGGGGACCGACGCTGAGGGTATCGGCTACACCTTC.

The genes are TRBV7-9 and TRBJ1-5, with 9 positions matching TRBD1. Germline CDR1 is SEHNR and CDR2 is FQNEAQ (reference sequence). The CDR3 is 16 amino acids. Trimming took 1 base from V and 0 from J; bases not matched to a gene: 1. For the CDR3, the DNA is TGTGCCAGCAGCTTAGGGACAGGGGATAGCAATCAGCCCCAGCATTTT. It yields the protein CASSLGTGDSNQPQHF.

The chain combines TRBV6-1 with TRBJ2-3; TRBD1 matches at 7 bases. Losses at the gene ends were 4 bases for V and 6 bases for J; bases not matched to a gene: 4. The CDR3 has 13 amino acids. Germline lookup yields CDR1 MNHNS and CDR2 SASEGT. This CDR3 is CASSGMTGDTQYF. In DNA, the CDR3 is TGTGCCAGCAGTGGTATGACAGGGGATACGCAGTATTTT.

The chain joins TRBV4-1 to TRBJ1-1; D ambiguous. This CDR3 is built from 15 residues. Trimming took 0 bases from V and 3 from J, leaving 11 bases between them. Germline-derived CDR1 and CDR2 are MGHRA and YSYEKL. In DNA, the CDR3 is TGCGCCAGCAGCCAAGAGACCGCGGTTGACACTGAAGCTTTCTTT. Protein sequence: CASSQETAVDTEAFF.

This sequence joins TRBV5-1 and TRBJ2-2; tentatively, D is TRBD2 (6 bases). Between the trimmed V and J ends, which lost 7 bases and 0 bases, there was a span of 13 bases. Germline assignment: CDR1 SGHRS and CDR2 YFSETQ. The CDR3 has 15 amino acids. The DNA of the CDR3 is TGCGCCAGCGGACGGGGGACTCCGAACACCGGGGAGCTGTTTTTT. It codes for CASGRGTPNTGELFF.

The genes are TRBV19 and TRBJ1-4, with D hard to call. Germline lookup yields CDR1 LNHDA and CDR2 SQIVND (reference sequence). Trimming took 10 bases from V and 0 from J, leaving 9 bases between them. The CDR3 loop spans 13 amino acids. The CDR3 DNA follows: TGTGCCACCCTAAATGCAACTAATGAAAAACTGTTTTTT. It translates to CATLNATNEKLFF. Combining the CDR3 with reference TRBV19 and TRBJ1-4 gives the whole variable domain DGGITQSPKYLFRKEGQNVTLSCEQNLNHDAMYWYRQDPGQGLRLIYYSQIVNDFQKGDIAEGYSVSREKKESFPLTVTSAQKNPTAFYLCATLNATNEKLFFGSGTQLSVL.

This chain joins TRBV6-6 and TRBJ1-2; D is unresolved. V lost 7 bases to trimming and J lost 2 bases, with 11 bases between them. The CDR3 extends over 13 amino acids. Germline V gene data show CDR1 as MNHNY and CDR2 as SVGAGI (reference sequence). The CDR3, as DNA: TGTGCCAGCACGGAGGGTAGGAACTATGGCTACACCTTC. Its protein is CASTEGRNYGYTF.